The 32 T cell receptor beta chains below all came from one sample that was sequenced in a study of cytomegalovirus exposure and HLA in healthy donors. PCR was performed using 60 Vbeta and 13 Jbeta primers. Repertoires were generated with immunoSEQ multiplex PCR, while TCRdb's copy carries only in-frame clones and drops some. The profile shows around 120,000 clones, around 67% of them singletons. What was sequenced was PBMCs. All receptors derive from a woman aged 40 to 55 in good health and CMV-seronegative.

This clone was seen a handful of times. The chain joins TRBV12-2 to TRBJ2-7; the table assigns TRBD2, which was not confirmed against the DNA. TRBV12-2 is shown as a pseudogene. This CDR3 is 15 amino acids long. The CDR3 loop reads CASRLDPAGGYEQYF. The CDR3 coding sequence is TGTGCAAGTCGCTTAGATCCAGCGGGAGGCTACGAGCAGTACTTC.

This clone was seen a handful of times. The CDR3 loop is CSVEDPLATDTQYF. CDR3 nucleotide sequence: TGCAGCGTTGAAGATCCGCTAGCCACAGATACGCAGTATTTT. This rearrangement joins TRBV29-1 to TRBJ2-3, with a tentative D call TRBD2 (5 bases). This CDR3 has 14 residues. Germline V gene lookup returns CDR1 SQVTM and CDR2 ANQGSEA. Between the trimmed V and J ends, which lost 0 bases and 2 bases, there was a span of 9 bases.

The chain uses TRBV9 and TRBJ2-7, with TRBD2 as a possible D gene (7 bases). V lost 1 base and J lost 6, with 11 bases in between. The CDR3 totals 13 residues. Germline CDR1 reads SGDLS; CDR2 reads YYNGEE. CDR3 region: CASSVNGGLEQYF. CDR3 nucleotide sequence: TGTGCCAGCAGCGTAAACGGGGGGCTCGAGCAGTACTTC.

The rearrangement uses TRBV5-1 and TRBJ2-5, with D uncertain. From germline, CDR1 is SGHRS and CDR2 YFSETQ. This CDR3 region has 15 residues. V lost 1 base, J lost 2 bases, and 12 bases lay in between. The CDR3 DNA sequence: TGCGCCAGCAGCTTGACTGGTTCCGAACAAGAGACCCAGTACTTC. Translated, it gives CASSLTGSEQETQYF.

This clone was detected once. The gene calls are TRBV18 and TRBJ2-7; no clear D. Germline lookup yields CDR1 KGHSH and CDR2 LQKENI. The CDR3 runs 14 residues. V lost 2 bases and J 3 bases, leaving 11 bases between the germline ends. Here the CDR3 DNA reads TGTGCCAGCTCACCATCGAGGTCTGACTACGAGCAGTACTTC. As protein: CASSPSRSDYEQYF.

A single count supports this clone. V and J are TRBV7-2 and TRBJ2-2; 10 bases match TRBD1. The CDR3 loop spans 15 amino acids. Germline CDR1 and CDR2: SGHTA and FQGNSA. V trimming: 5 bases; J trimming: 4 bases; junction bases outside the gene matches: 4. Here the CDR3 DNA reads TGTGCCAGCAGCCCAAGGACAGGGGGCACCGGGGAGCTGTTTTTT. This encodes CASSPRTGGTGELFF.

The chain is built from TRBV4-3 and TRBJ2-7, with 10 bases identical to TRBD1. CDR1 is LGHNA and CDR2 is YSLEER in the germline V gene. Unmatched junction bases numbered 6, after V lost 4 bases and J lost 3 bases. This CDR3 spans 15 amino acids. Here the CDR3 reads CASSPQGTGDYEQYF. CDR3 sequence (DNA): TGCGCCAGCAGCCCCCAGGGGACAGGGGACTACGAGCAGTACTTC.

The rearrangement joins TRBV30 to TRBJ1-2; 7 bases agree with TRBD1. J lost 6 bases, V lost 7 bases, and 8 bases had no gene match. The CDR3 covers 12 residues. Germline V CDR1 and CDR2: GTSNPN, SVGIG (reference sequence). The CDR3 sequence: CAFQGGLDGYTF. The CDR3 bases are TGTGCCTTTCAGGGGGGATTGGATGGCTACACCTTC.

The chain couples TRBV27 to TRBJ1-2; 7 nucleotides line up with TRBD1. The CDR3 is made up of 14 amino acids. J was trimmed by 7 bases and V by 5 bases; bases with no gene match: 10. Germline values: CDR1 MNHEY, CDR2 SMNVEV (reference sequence). CDR3 nucleotide sequence: TGTGCCAGCAGTAAGACAGGGAAGTTGGTTGGCTACACCTTC. Translated, it gives CASSKTGKLVGYTF.

This chain links TRBV4-2 with TRBJ2-5; 8 bases are a match to TRBD2. Judging by the DNA end, TRBJ2-7 fits better; the J call may be wrong. CDR1 and CDR2 from the germline V gene are LGHNA and YNFKEQ. The CDR3 sequence is 16 residues long. CDR3 region: CASSPLAGTSSYEQYF. In nucleotides, the CDR3 is TGTGCCAGCAGCCCCCTTGCGGGGACTAGCTCCTACGAGCAGTACTTC.

This clone was counted between two and nine times. DNA of the CDR3: TGTGCCAGCAGTGCTATGAGCTATGGCTACACCTTC. Translation gives CASSAMSYGYTF. The chain employs TRBV2 and TRBJ1-2, with D uncertain. Germline V gives CDR1 SNHLY, CDR2 FYNNEI. Deletions cut 4 bases from V and 4 bases from J, with 7 bases between. There are 12 residues in the CDR3. Combining the CDR3 with reference TRBV2 and TRBJ1-2 gives the whole variable domain EPEVTQTPSHQVTQMGQEVILRCVPISNHLYFYWYRQILGQKVEFLVSFYNNEISEKSEIFDDQFSVERPDGSNFTLKIRSTKLEDSAMYFCASSAMSYGYTFGSGTRLTVV.

The sample holds a few counts of this clone. This chain connects TRBV5-4 to TRBJ2-2; D might be TRBD2 (5 bases). The V gene lost 0 bases and the J gene lost 9 bases, with 18 bases spanning the gap. Germline V CDR1 and CDR2: SGHNT, YYREEE (reference sequence). This CDR3 is built from 16 residues. CDR3 sequence reads: CASSLAGVSLPRELFF. DNA for the CDR3: TGTGCCAGCAGCTTGGCCGGGGTAAGCCTGCCCCGGGAGCTGTTTTTT.

The CDR3 region is CASSTPTGGENSNYGYTF. For the CDR3, the DNA is TGTGCCAGCAGCACCCCGACAGGGGGCGAGAACTCTAACTATGGCTACACCTTC. The chain has TRBV13 and TRBJ1-2; 10 nucleotides line up with TRBD1. The CDR3 runs 18 residues. Germline V gene data show CDR1 as PRHDT and CDR2 as FYEKMQ (reference sequence). After removal of 5 bases from V and 0 bases from J, the junction contained 12 bases not matched to a gene.

V and J are TRBV19 and TRBJ2-7; D may be TRBD1 (7 bases). From germline, CDR1 is LNHDA and CDR2 SQIVND (reference sequence). Deletions cut 9 bases from V and 5 bases from J, with 20 bases between. This CDR3 contains 14 residues. The CDR3 sequence: CASATGQGGHEQYF. The CDR3 DNA follows: TGTGCCAGCGCTACTGGGCAGGGGGGCCACGAGCAGTACTTC. The complete variable domain, with remaining parts taken from reference TRBV19 and TRBJ2-7, reads DGGITQSPKYLFRKEGQNVTLSCEQNLNHDAMYWYRQDPGQGLRLIYYSQIVNDFQKGDIAEGYSVSREKKESFPLTVTSAQKNPTAFYLCASATGQGGHEQYFGPGTRLTVT.

This clone has just a few counts. The chain carries TRBV28 and TRBJ1-1, with TRBD1 matching over 7 bases. CDR3 length: 14 amino acids. The V gene's germline CDR1 is MDHEN and CDR2 SYDVKM. With V trimmed by 6 bases and J by 10 bases, 14 bases remained unmatched. For the CDR3, the DNA is TGTGCCAGCAGGCAAGCCGGGACAGACATCCTAGCTTTCTTT. Protein sequence: CASRQAGTDILAFF.

The chain links TRBV4-2 to TRBJ1-2, with D tentatively TRBD1 (6 bases). Trimming shortened V by 1 base and J by 0 bases, and 9 bases separated the two germline ends. The CDR3 spans 15 residues. Germline V gene lookup returns CDR1 LGHNA and CDR2 YNFKEQ. This chain's CDR3 is CASSQGTETNYGYTF. Here the CDR3 DNA reads TGTGCCAGCAGCCAAGGGACAGAAACTAACTATGGCTACACCTTC.

J is TRBJ2-7 and V is TRBV5-1, with 7 bases lining up with TRBD1. CDR1 and CDR2 (germline): SGHRS, YFSETQ. The CDR3 extends over 14 amino acids. Losses at the gene ends were 1 base for V and 3 bases for J; bases not matched to a gene: 4. CDR3 bases: TGCGCCAGCAGCTTGATGGACAGGAACTACGAGCAGTACTTC. Translating gives CASSLMDRNYEQYF.

This chain joins TRBV4-3 and TRBJ2-3; TRBD2 matches at 7 bases. The CDR3 consists of 18 residues. Germline loops: CDR1 LGHNA, CDR2 YSLEER. V lost 0 bases and J lost 0; bases outside the gene matches: 9. The CDR3 reads CASSQESSSRGSTDTQYF. The CDR3 DNA sequence: TGCGCCAGCAGCCAAGAAAGTTCGTCGCGGGGGAGCACAGATACGCAGTATTTT.

The chain uses TRBV29-1 and TRBJ2-7; D is perhaps TRBD2 (6 bases). CDR3 length: 10 residues. V was shortened by 7 bases and J by 4 bases, with 8 bases between the two germline ends. Germline V gene lookup returns CDR1 SQVTM and CDR2 ANQGSEA. The CDR3 reads CSGGDYEQYF. DNA of the CDR3: TGCAGCGGGGGGGATTACGAGCAGTACTTC.

The J gene is TRBJ1-1, the V gene TRBV19; 11 nucleotides line up with TRBD1. The CDR3 is 14 residues long. Germline loops: CDR1 LNHDA, CDR2 SQIVND (reference sequence). V dropped 9 bases and J dropped 6; count of bases not matched to a gene: 9. The DNA of the CDR3 is TGTGCCAGCGGACAGGGGGCAGGGATACCTGAAGCTTTCTTT. As protein: CASGQGAGIPEAFF.

About this clone: Compared with germline, one end of the junction differs, possibly owing to a read error. This rearrangement joins TRBV7-9 to TRBJ2-1; 7 positions agree with TRBD2. This CDR3 has 16 residues. The germline V gene encodes CDR1 SEHNR and CDR2 FQNEAQ (reference sequence). CDR3 DNA sequence: TGTTCCAGCAGCACCCCGATGAGCGGGATATATAGTGAGCAGTTCTTC. This sequence encodes CSSSTPMSGIYSEQFF. The complete variable domain, with remaining parts taken from reference TRBV7-9 and TRBJ2-1, reads DTGVSQNPRHKITKRGQNVTFRCDPISEHNRLYWYRQTLGQGPEFLTYFQNEAQLEKSRLLSDRFSAERPKGSFSTLEIQRTEQGDSAMYLCSSSTPMSGIYSEQFFGPGTRLTVL.

This rearrangement joins TRBV5-4 to TRBJ2-7; TRBD2 agrees at 10 bases. The CDR3 is made up of 15 amino acids. In germline, CDR1 is SGHNT, CDR2 YYREEE (reference sequence). With 4 bases clipped from V and 9 bases from J, the junction kept 13 bases outside the gene matches. The CDR3 DNA is TGTGCCAGCAGCCAGGGGCTTCTAGCGGGAGCCCGGCAGTACTTC. This translates into CASSQGLLAGARQYF.

The gene calls are TRBV28 and TRBJ2-7; 10 nucleotides line up with TRBD1. CDR1 and CDR2 from the germline V gene are MDHEN and SYDVKM. CDR3 length: 15 amino acids. V dropped 4 bases and J dropped 1; count of bases not matched to a gene: 4. The CDR3 reads CASSSRTGGSYEQYF. Written as DNA, the CDR3 is TGTGCCAGCAGTTCAAGGACAGGGGGTTCCTACGAGCAGTACTTC.

This chain connects TRBV5-4 to TRBJ2-7; 9 bases match TRBD2. From germline, CDR1 is SGHNT and CDR2 YYREEE (reference sequence). The CDR3 loop spans 15 amino acids. Trimming took 4 bases from V and 3 from J; bases not matched to a gene: 8. The CDR3 sequence: CASSEGGTSFYEQYF. The DNA for the CDR3 is TGTGCCAGCAGCGAAGGGGGGACTAGCTTCTACGAGCAGTACTTC.

V is TRBV28 and J is TRBJ2-1; D is uncertain. V was pared by 7 bases and J by 5 bases, with 9 bases between. Germline V CDR1 and CDR2: MDHEN, SYDVKM. This CDR3 is 12 amino acids long. Written as DNA, the CDR3 is TGTGCCAGCAACGGGTACAACAATGAGCAGTTCTTC. The encoded protein is CASNGYNNEQFF.

This chain connects TRBV7-3 to TRBJ2-1; TRBD2 matches at 7 bases. This CDR3 has 15 amino acids. Trimming removed 5 bases from V and 5 bases from J; junction bases left unmatched: 9. Germline-derived CDR1 and CDR2 are SGHTA and FQGTGA. The CDR3 here is CASSPRGGTNNEQFF. CDR3 nucleotide sequence: TGTGCCAGCAGCCCGCGCGGGGGAACAAACAATGAGCAGTTCTTC.

This chain connects TRBV2 to TRBJ1-1, with 10 bases that match TRBD1. This CDR3 region has 14 residues. V was pared by 6 bases and J by 10 bases, with 11 bases of the junction left unmatched. Germline CDR1 is SNHLY and CDR2 is FYNNEI. The CDR3 sequence: CASRAGQGVTGAFF. CDR3 in DNA: TGTGCCAGCAGGGCCGGACAGGGGGTAACGGGAGCTTTCTTT.

The chain uses TRBV11-2 and TRBJ2-5; TRBD2 agrees at 10 bases. Looked up from germline, CDR1 is SGHAT and CDR2 is FQNNGV. V was pared by 5 bases and J by 7 bases, with 7 bases of the junction left unmatched. The CDR3 totals 14 residues. This chain's CDR3 is CASSPSGGASTQYF. CDR3 bases: TGTGCCAGCAGCCCCAGCGGGGGGGCTTCGACCCAGTACTTC.

This clone was seen only a few times. Other DNA sequences within the sample encode an identical CDR3. The V call is TRBV7-9, the J call TRBJ1-2; D ambiguous. CDR1 SEHNR and CDR2 FQNEAQ come from the germline V gene (reference sequence). V was shortened by 1 base and J by 2 bases, with 5 bases between the two germline ends. CDR3 length: 13 residues. For the CDR3, the DNA is TGTGCCAGCAGCTTAGGGGAGAACTATGGCTACACCTTC. It yields the protein CASSLGENYGYTF.

In this sample, this clone turned up once. One junction end disagrees with the germline gene, perhaps due to a read error. The same CDR3 is also encoded by other DNA sequences in this sample. V usage is TRBV2 and J usage is TRBJ2-7; D not certain. Per the germline V gene, CDR1 is SNHLY and CDR2 is FYNNEI. This CDR3 has 13 residues. The CDR3 nucleotides read TGTGCCAGCTCAAGCGACTCTTCCTACGAACAGTACTTC. The encoded protein is CASSSDSSYEQYF. Combining the CDR3 with reference TRBV2 and TRBJ2-7 gives the whole variable domain EPEVTQTPSHQVTQMGQEVILRCVPISNHLYFYWYRQILGQKVEFLVSFYNNEISEKSEIFDDQFSVERPDGSNFTLKIRSTKLEDSAMYFCASSSDSSYEQYFGPGTRLTVT.

J is TRBJ2-3 and V is TRBV6-1; D perhaps matches TRBD2 (6 bases). Germline V gene lookup returns CDR1 MNHNS and CDR2 SASEGT. The CDR3 has 17 residues. Trimming shortened V by 2 bases and J by 0 bases, and 15 bases separated the two germline ends. The CDR3, as DNA: TGTGCCAGCAGTGAAAGGATTTTCGGGGGAAGCACAGATACGCAGTATTTT. This sequence encodes CASSERIFGGSTDTQYF.

This clone was picked up a small number of times. The V and J genes are TRBV28 and TRBJ2-7; D might be TRBD1 (5 bases). The V gene lost 2 bases and the J gene lost 3 bases, with 11 bases spanning the gap. The CDR3 runs 14 residues. CDR1 MDHEN and CDR2 SYDVKM come from the germline V gene. CDR3 DNA: TGTGCCAGCAGTTTACAGGGTAGCATCTACGAGCAGTACTTC. Its translation: CASSLQGSIYEQYF.